These 7 T cell receptor beta chains were sequenced from one sample in a study of shared clonotypes between healthy human individuals. Assay: immunoSEQ multiplex PCR; the TCRdb copy retains only in-frame clones and omits some. Seen here are some 2 million clones, 95% observed once, and the top ten hold 0.13%. Sequencing input: naive CD4+ T cells sorted from blood. The subset denotes: CD45RA+ positively selected. These TCRs come from a man between 18 and 35 years old in good health.

J is TRBJ1-2 and V is TRBV7-9; 10 positions agree with TRBD1. The length of the CDR3 is 15 residues. Per the germline V gene, CDR1 is SEHNR and CDR2 is FQNEAQ (reference sequence). J lost 7 bases, V lost 3 bases, and 8 bases had no gene match. CDR3 DNA: TGTGCCAGCAGCTTCAACCCGGGACAGGGGTTTGGCTACACCTTC. The encoded protein is CASSFNPGQGFGYTF.

The gene calls are TRBV20-1 and TRBJ2-3; D unclear. The CDR3 totals 11 residues. Trimming left V 6 bases short and J 6 bases short, with 10 bases between. Germline V CDR1 and CDR2: DFQATT, SNEGSKA (reference sequence). Here the CDR3 reads CSARSQDTQYF. As DNA, the CDR3 is TGCAGTGCCAGATCGCAGGATACGCAGTATTTT.

The genes are TRBV18 and TRBJ2-5; 8 bases match TRBD1. J gave up 4 bases and V 0 bases, and 7 bases lay outside the gene matches. Germline V gives CDR1 KGHSH, CDR2 LQKENI. The CDR3 is made up of 16 amino acids. The CDR3 sequence: CASSPPGQGIGETQYF. As DNA, the CDR3 is TGTGCCAGCTCACCACCAGGACAGGGTATAGGAGAGACCCAGTACTTC.

The chain has TRBV4-3 and TRBJ2-1; no clear D. Trimming took 5 bases from V and 2 from J, leaving 13 bases between them. Per germline, CDR1 LGHNA and CDR2 YSLEER. The CDR3 sequence is 15 residues long. As DNA, the CDR3 is TGCGCCAGCAGCGGGGAAGTGGGCCCCTACAATGAGCAGTTCTTC. Protein: CASSGEVGPYNEQFF.

This chain links TRBV7-2 with TRBJ1-2; unclear D gene. Germline-derived CDR1 and CDR2 are SGHTA and FQGNSA. V was trimmed by 5 bases and J by 8 bases, leaving 18 bases between them. The CDR3 consists of 14 residues. This chain's CDR3 is CASSPMAEFMGYTF. CDR3 nucleotides: TGTGCCAGCAGCCCTATGGCGGAGTTCATGGGCTACACCTTC.

V and J are TRBV18 and TRBJ1-3, with no clear D. Deletions cut 3 bases from V and 0 bases from J, with 9 bases between. This CDR3 region has 15 residues. Germline CDR1 reads KGHSH; CDR2 reads LQKENI. The CDR3 DNA follows: TGTGCCAGCTCACCCCTCGGCCTCTCTGGAAACACCATATATTTT. This codes for CASSPLGLSGNTIYF.

This clone was detected once. The chain couples TRBV7-9 to TRBJ2-1; 9 bases are a match to TRBD2. The V gene end was trimmed by 5 bases and the J gene end by 2 bases; junction bases not matched to a gene: 10. CDR3 length: 17 residues. Looked up from germline, CDR1 is SEHNR and CDR2 is FQNEAQ (reference sequence). CDR3 sequence: CASSPRPGTSPYNEQFF. Written as DNA, the CDR3 is TGTGCCAGCAGCCCGCGGCCGGGGACTAGCCCCTACAATGAGCAGTTCTTC.